This T cell receptor beta chain is drawn from a study of CD8+CD57+ T cells in acquired aplastic anemia. The TCR beta profiling, which covered VDJ combination and CDR3 sequence, was carried out using genomic DNA as the template. MiXCR, run by TCRdb on the reads, gives a single entry per CDR3 protein. The repertoire holds about 140,000 distinct CDR3 sequences, with 35% to 50% as singletons. This CDR3 comprises 14 residues. Germline assignment: CDR1 DFQATT and CDR2 SNEGSKA (reference sequence). Trimming removed 6 bases from V and 4 bases from J, with 17 bases in between. There are many counts of this clonotype.

V is TRBV20-1 and J is TRBJ2-3; TRBD1 might be the D (7 bases). The sample consisted of sorted CD4+, CD8+, or CD8+CD57+ T cells (not recorded which) from PBMCs. This receptor was identified in a human donor in good health, serving as a control. The CDR3 bases are TGCAGTGCCAACCCCGGAGGGGGCTCAGATACGCAGTATTTT. Translation: CSANPGGGSDTQYF.